This TCR beta chain was captured in a study of T cells after yellow fever vaccination. Findings and caveats of the study: The booster saw the reappearance of most primary-vaccination clones (roughly 96% CD4, 88% CD8).

CDR1 is MNHNS, CDR2 SASEGT, per germline. The germline V and J ends were trimmed by 6 bases and 4 bases, with 15 bases remaining between them. This CDR3 has 14 amino acids. This clonotype was seen more than once but under ten times. The target antigen is unknown. TCRdb analysed the 5' RACE reads with MiXCR anew, one entry per CDR3 protein. The data contain approximately 610,000 distinct CDR3 sequences, about a sixth of them seen just once; the ten biggest clones take up around 15%. The sequencing used PBMCs, collected 5 days after the first yellow fever vaccination. This receptor was obtained from a man aged 18 to 30 who received the YFV17D yellow fever vaccine. J is TRBJ1-2 and V is TRBV6-1; perhaps TRBD1 as D (5 bases). The CDR3: CASSTRGPSYGYTF. The CDR3 DNA reads TGTGCCAGCAGCACCCGGGGCCCTAGCTATGGCTACACCTTC.